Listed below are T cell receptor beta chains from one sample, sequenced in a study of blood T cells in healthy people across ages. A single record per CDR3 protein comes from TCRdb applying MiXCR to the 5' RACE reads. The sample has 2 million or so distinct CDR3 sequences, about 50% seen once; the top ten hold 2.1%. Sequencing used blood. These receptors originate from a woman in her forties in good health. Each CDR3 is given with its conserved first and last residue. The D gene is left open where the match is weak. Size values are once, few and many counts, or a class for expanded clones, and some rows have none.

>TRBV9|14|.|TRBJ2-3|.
CASSVASATDTQYF
TGTGCCAGCAGCGTAGCTTCGGCGACAGATACGCAGTATTTT
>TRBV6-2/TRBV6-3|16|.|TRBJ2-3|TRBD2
CASSYPASGSTDTQYF
TGTGCCAGCAGTTACCCGGCTAGCGGGAGCACAGATACGCAGTATTTT
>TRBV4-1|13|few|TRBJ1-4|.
CASSQGLLEKLFF
TGCGCCAGCAGCCAAGGCCTCCTGGAAAAACTGTTTTTT
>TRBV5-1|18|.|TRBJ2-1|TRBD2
CASSLLPGLAGGRNEQFF
TGCGCCAGCAGTCTCCTCCCGGGACTAGCGGGGGGGCGAAATGAGCAGTTCTTC
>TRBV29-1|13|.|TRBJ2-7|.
CSVRDGVSYEQYF
TGCAGCGTTCGGGACGGAGTCTCCTACGAGCAGTACTTC
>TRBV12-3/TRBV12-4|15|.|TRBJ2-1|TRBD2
CASSLGSGSHNEQFF
TGTGCCAGCAGTTTAGGGAGCGGGAGCCACAATGAGCAGTTCTTC
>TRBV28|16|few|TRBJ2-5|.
CASSLGQTLYQETQYF
TGTGCCAGCAGTTTAGGGCAGACCTTGTACCAAGAGACCCAGTACTTC
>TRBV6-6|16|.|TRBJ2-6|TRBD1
CASSPKGATGANVLTF
TGTGCCAGCAGTCCCAAGGGGGCAACAGGGGCCAACGTCCTGACTTTC
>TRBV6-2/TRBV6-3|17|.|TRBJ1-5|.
CASSYRSLYYSNQPQHF
TGTGCCAGCAGTTACAGAAGTTTGTATTATAGCAATCAGCCCCAGCATTTT
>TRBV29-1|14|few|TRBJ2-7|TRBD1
CSVEVGDRVYEQYF
TGCAGCGTTGAAGTAGGGGACAGGGTCTACGAGCAGTACTTC
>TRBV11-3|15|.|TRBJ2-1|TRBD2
CASSSSTSGGGEQFF
TGTGCCAGCAGCTCCTCGACTAGCGGGGGGGGTGAGCAGTTCTTC
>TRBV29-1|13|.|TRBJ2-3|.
CSVAPELGGTQYF
TGCAGCGTTGCCCCGGAACTGGGGGGTACGCAGTATTTT
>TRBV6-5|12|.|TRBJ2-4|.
CASVGPRNIQYF
TGTGCCAGTGTTGGTCCTAGGAACATTCAGTACTTC
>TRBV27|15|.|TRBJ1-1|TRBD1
CATINRGRRGAEAFF
TGTGCCACCATTAACAGGGGGCGTCGGGGCGCTGAAGCTTTCTTT
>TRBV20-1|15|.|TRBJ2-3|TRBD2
CSARPGTSGTDTQYF
TGCAGTGCTAGACCCGGGACTAGCGGCACAGATACGCAGTATTTT
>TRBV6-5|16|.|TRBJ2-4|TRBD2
CASFSGGAWAKNIQYF
TGTGCCAGCTTTAGCGGGGGGGCCTGGGCCAAAAACATTCAGTACTTC
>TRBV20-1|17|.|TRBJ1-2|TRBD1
CSARNRDRGLSNYGYTF
TGCAGTGCTAGAAACCGGGACAGGGGGCTGAGTAACTATGGCTACACCTTC
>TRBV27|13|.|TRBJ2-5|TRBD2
CASSGQRGETQYF
TGTGCCAGCAGTGGGCAGCGGGGGGAGACCCAGTACTTC
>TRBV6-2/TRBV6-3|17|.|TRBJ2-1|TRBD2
CASTSGGLAGAYNEQFF
TGTGCCAGCACCTCAGGTGGACTAGCGGGGGCTTACAATGAGCAGTTCTTC
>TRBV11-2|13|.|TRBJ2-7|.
CASSRTDGNEQYF
TGTGCCAGCAGCCGAACCGACGGAAACGAGCAGTACTTC
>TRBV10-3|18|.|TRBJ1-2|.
CAISDHQSAQGWIYGYTF
TGTGCCATCAGTGACCACCAATCCGCACAGGGTTGGATCTATGGCTACACCTTC
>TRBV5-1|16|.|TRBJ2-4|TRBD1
CASSKGLGTEVNIQYF
TGCGCCAGCAGCAAGGGATTGGGGACAGAGGTCAACATTCAGTACTTC
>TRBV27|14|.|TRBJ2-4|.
CASSVSRAKNIQYF
TGTGCCAGCAGTGTATCAAGGGCCAAAAACATTCAGTACTTC
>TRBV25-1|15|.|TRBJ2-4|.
CASSDLYSPKNIQYF
TGTGCCAGCAGCGATTTATATTCTCCCAAAAACATTCAGTACTTC
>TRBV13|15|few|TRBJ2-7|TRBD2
CASSLERGYTYEQYF
TGTGCCAGCAGCTTAGAGCGGGGGTACACCTACGAGCAGTACTTC
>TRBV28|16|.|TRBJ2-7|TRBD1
CASSLWGTASSYEQYF
TGTGCCAGCAGTTTGTGGGGGACAGCGAGCTCCTACGAGCAGTACTTC
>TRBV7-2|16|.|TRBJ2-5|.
CASSEELLGLGETQYF
TGTGCCAGCAGCGAAGAGCTCCTTGGGCTGGGAGAGACCCAGTACTTC
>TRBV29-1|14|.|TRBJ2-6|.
CSVKRNSGANVLTF
TGCAGCGTAAAGCGCAACTCTGGGGCCAACGTCCTGACTTTC
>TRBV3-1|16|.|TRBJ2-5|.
CASSQGALGCQETQYF
TGTGCCAGCAGCCAGGGGGCCCTGGGATGTCAAGAGACCCAGTACTTC
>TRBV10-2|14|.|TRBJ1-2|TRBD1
CASRREQGGYGYTF
TGCGCCAGCCGGAGAGAACAGGGGGGATATGGCTACACCTTC
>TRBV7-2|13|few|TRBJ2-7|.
CASSADAHYEQYF
TGTGCCAGCAGCGCAGACGCCCACTACGAGCAGTACTTC
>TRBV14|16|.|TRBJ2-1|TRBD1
CASTRTGAVVSYEQFF
TGTGCCAGCACCCGGACAGGGGCCGTTGTTAGCTATGAGCAGTTCTTC
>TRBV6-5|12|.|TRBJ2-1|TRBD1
CASRTGVNEQFF
TGTGCCAGCAGGACAGGGGTCAATGAGCAGTTCTTC
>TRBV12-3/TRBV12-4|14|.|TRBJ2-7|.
CAGSSYRGGYEQYF
TGTGCCGGCAGCTCGTACAGGGGGGGCTACGAGCAGTACTTC
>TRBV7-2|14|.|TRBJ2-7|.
CASSPQQGPYEQYF
TGTGCCAGCAGCCCTCAACAAGGACCCTACGAGCAGTACTTC
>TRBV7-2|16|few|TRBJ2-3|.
CASSLVRWAAADTQYF
TGTGCCAGCAGCTTAGTTCGGTGGGCGGCCGCAGATACGCAGTATTTT
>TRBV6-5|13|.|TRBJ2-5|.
CASSYGPSETQYF
TGTGCCAGCAGTTACGGTCCGTCTGAGACCCAGTACTTC
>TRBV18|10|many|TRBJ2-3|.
CASSSDTQYF
TGTGCCAGCAGTTCAGATACGCAGTATTTT
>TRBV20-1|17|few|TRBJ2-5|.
CSARGFSLAQYQETQYF
TGCAGTGCTAGAGGCTTCAGTCTAGCGCAGTACCAAGAGACCCAGTACTTC
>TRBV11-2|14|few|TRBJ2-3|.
CASSLGRGGDTQYF
TGTGCTAGCAGCCTAGGTAGGGGAGGCGATACGCAGTATTTT
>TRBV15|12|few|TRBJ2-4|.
CATSKQRGEQYF
TGTGCCACCAGCAAGCAGAGGGGAGAGCAGTACTTC
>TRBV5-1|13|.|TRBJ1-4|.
CASREPANEKLFF
TGCGCCAGCAGGGAACCAGCTAATGAAAAACTGTTTTTT
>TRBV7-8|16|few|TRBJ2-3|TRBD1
CASSFRGGQTTDTQYF
TGTGCCAGCAGCTTCCGAGGGGGACAGACCACAGATACGCAGTATTTT
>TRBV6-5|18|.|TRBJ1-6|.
CASSYSVLVGGRNSPLHF
TGTGCCAGCAGTTACTCGGTTTTGGTAGGGGGGAGGAATTCACCCCTCCACTTT
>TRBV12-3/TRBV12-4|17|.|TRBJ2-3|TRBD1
CASSPTWTGGPTDTQYF
TGTGCCAGCAGTCCCACATGGACAGGGGGCCCCACAGATACGCAGTATTTT
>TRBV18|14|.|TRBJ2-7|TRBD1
CASSPRDRESEQYF
TGTGCCAGCTCACCACGGGACAGGGAATCCGAGCAGTACTTC
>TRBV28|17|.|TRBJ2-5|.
CASSLKFEWGLEETQYF
TGTGCCAGCAGTTTAAAGTTCGAGTGGGGGCTTGAAGAGACCCAGTACTTC
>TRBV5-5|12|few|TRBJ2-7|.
CASSLQTVEEYF
TGTGCCAGCAGCCTGCAGACGGTAGAGGAGTACTTC
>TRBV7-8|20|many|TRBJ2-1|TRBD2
CASSRPRTSGAPLSYNEQFF
TGTGCCAGCAGCCGACCTAGGACTAGCGGGGCCCCCCTGTCCTACAATGAGCAGTTCTTC
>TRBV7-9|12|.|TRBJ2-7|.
CASSLDRLKQYF
TGTGCCAGCAGCTTAGACAGGTTGAAGCAGTACTTC
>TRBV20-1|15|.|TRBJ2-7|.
CSARDLTHSSYEQYF
TGCAGTGCTAGGGACCTAACTCACAGCTCCTACGAGCAGTACTTC
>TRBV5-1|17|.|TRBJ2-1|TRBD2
CASSLSGGASSYNEQFF
TGCGCCAGCAGCTTGAGCGGGGGGGCCTCTTCCTACAATGAGCAGTTCTTC
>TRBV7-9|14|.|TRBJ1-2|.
CASSSNAANYGYTF
TGTGCCAGCAGCTCGAACGCTGCAAACTATGGCTACACCTTC
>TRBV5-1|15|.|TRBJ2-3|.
CASSLSGPRQDTQYF
TGCGCCAGCAGCTTGAGTGGCCCCCGCCAGGATACGCAGTATTTT
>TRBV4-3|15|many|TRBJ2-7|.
CASSQGRMSSYEQYF
TGCGCCAGCAGCCAAGGACGGATGAGCTCCTACGAGCAGTACTTC
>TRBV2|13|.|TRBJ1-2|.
CASSGGTFYGYTF
TGTGCCAGCAGCGGGGGAACATTTTATGGCTACACCTTC
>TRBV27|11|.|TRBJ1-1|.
CASIGGTEAFF
TGTGCCAGCATTGGCGGCACTGAAGCTTTCTTT
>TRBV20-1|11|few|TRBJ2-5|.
CTAGQGETQYF
TGCACCGCGGGGCAGGGTGAGACCCAGTACTTC
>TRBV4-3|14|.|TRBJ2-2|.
CASSQISGTGELFF
TGCGCCAGCAGCCAAATTTCGGGTACCGGGGAGCTGTTTTTT
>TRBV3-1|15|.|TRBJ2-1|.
CASSQVRGMGNEQFF
TGTGCCAGCAGCCAAGTGAGGGGGATGGGCAATGAGCAGTTCTTC